This TCR beta chain was profiled in a study of T cells in localized non-small cell lung cancer. Clones were sequenced by immunoSEQ multiplex PCR, and TCRdb holds only the in-frame ones, with some missing. The sample has 50,000 to 65,000 clones, 80% to 90% seen once. The V end was cut by 5 bases, the J end by 4 bases, with 9 bases between. This CDR3 is built from 13 residues. Germline V lookup: CDR1 SGHDT, CDR2 YYEEEE. This specimen was PBMCs, taken before any cancer treatment. The receptor was derived from a man between 40 and 70 years old with stage II lung adenocarcinoma. J is TRBJ2-2 and V is TRBV5-6; D gene unclear. CDR3 protein: CASRGGGTGELFF. CDR3 DNA: TGTGCCAGCAGGGGTGGTGGCACCGGGGAGCTGTTTTTT.